This TCR beta chain was identified during a study of ipilimumab plus nivolumab after autologous stem cell transplantation. Here immunoSEQ multiplex PCR was the method, and the copy in TCRdb shows in-frame clones only, minus some. The sample gives about 20,000 clones, less than 85% of which show up once; roughly 25% is in the top ten. V lost 6 bases, J lost 2 bases, and 17 bases stayed unmatched. Germline lookup yields CDR1 SNHLY and CDR2 FYNNEI. The CDR3 length is 18 residues. This clonotype originated in a male donor with diffuse large B-cell lymphoma. The sequences come from PBMCs, collected in a trial of ipilimumab plus nivolumab as post-transplant consolidation. This chain connects TRBV2 to TRBJ2-5; 8 bases align to TRBD1. The CDR3: CASRAGSGSTGGQETQYF. In nucleotides, the CDR3 is TGTGCCAGCAGGGCAGGGTCGGGTAGCACAGGGGGGCAAGAGACCCAGTACTTC.